This TCR beta chain was sequenced during a study of T cell responses to AZD1222 COVID-19 vaccine. Profiled with immunoSEQ multiplex PCR; TCRdb holds only in-frame clones, not every one. The sample holds roughly 100,000 clones; 93% are singletons and the top ten take around 5%. Overall study results and limits: Only five to seven individuals given AZD1222 were seropositive at baseline. Mapped onto spike, vaccine-associated CD4 TCRs spanned it and were dominant at 160-218 and 743-854.

In regard to this clone: The antigen remains undetermined.

CDR3 length: 14 residues. The germline CDR1 and CDR2 sequences are SGHRS and YFSETQ. Trimming took 4 bases from V and 8 from J, leaving 16 bases between them. This sample comprised peripheral blood, obtained on day 0 of AZD1222 vaccination. The chain recombines TRBV5-1 with TRBJ2-1; tentative D call: TRBD2 (6 bases). The TCR originated in an adult in good health. In DNA, the CDR3 is TGCGCCAGCAGCCAACTCCTATGGGGGGATGAGCAGTTCTTC. This gives the protein CASSQLLWGDEQFF.